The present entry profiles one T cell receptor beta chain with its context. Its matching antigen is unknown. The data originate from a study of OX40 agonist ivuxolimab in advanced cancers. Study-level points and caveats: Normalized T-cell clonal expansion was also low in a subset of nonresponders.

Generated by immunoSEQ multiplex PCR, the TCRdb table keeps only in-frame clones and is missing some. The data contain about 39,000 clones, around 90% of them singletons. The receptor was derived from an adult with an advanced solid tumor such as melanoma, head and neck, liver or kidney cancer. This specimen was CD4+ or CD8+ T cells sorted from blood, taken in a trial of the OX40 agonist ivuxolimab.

The CDR3 coding sequence is TGTGCCAGCAGCTTACGCGCCCATGAGCAGTTCTTC. Protein sequence: CASSLRAHEQFF. The rearrangement joins TRBV27 to TRBJ2-1, with D hard to call. The V and J ends lost 6 bases and 8 bases respectively, with 11 bases between them. The CDR3 loop spans 12 amino acids. Germline V gene lookup returns CDR1 MNHEY and CDR2 SMNVEV (reference sequence).